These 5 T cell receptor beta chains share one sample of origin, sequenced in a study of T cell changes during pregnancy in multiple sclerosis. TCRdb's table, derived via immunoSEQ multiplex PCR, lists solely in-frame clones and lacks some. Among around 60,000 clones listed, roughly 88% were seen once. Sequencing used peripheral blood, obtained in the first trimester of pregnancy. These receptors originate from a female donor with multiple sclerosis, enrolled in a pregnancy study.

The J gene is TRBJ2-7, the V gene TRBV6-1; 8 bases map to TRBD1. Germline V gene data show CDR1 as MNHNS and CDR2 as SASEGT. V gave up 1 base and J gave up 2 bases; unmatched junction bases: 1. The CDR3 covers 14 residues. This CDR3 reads CASSEGTGTYEQYF. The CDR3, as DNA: TGTGCCAGCAGTGAAGGGACAGGGACCTACGAGCAGTACTTC.

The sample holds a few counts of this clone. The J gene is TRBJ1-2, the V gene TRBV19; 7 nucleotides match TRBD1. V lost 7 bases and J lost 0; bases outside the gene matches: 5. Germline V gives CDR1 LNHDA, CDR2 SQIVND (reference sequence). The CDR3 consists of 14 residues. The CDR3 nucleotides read TGTGCCAGTAAGGGGACAGCTACTAACTATGGCTACACCTTC. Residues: CASKGTATNYGYTF. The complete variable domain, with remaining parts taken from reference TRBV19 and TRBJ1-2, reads DGGITQSPKYLFRKEGQNVTLSCEQNLNHDAMYWYRQDPGQGLRLIYYSQIVNDFQKGDIAEGYSVSREKKESFPLTVTSAQKNPTAFYLCASKGTATNYGYTFGSGTRLTVV.

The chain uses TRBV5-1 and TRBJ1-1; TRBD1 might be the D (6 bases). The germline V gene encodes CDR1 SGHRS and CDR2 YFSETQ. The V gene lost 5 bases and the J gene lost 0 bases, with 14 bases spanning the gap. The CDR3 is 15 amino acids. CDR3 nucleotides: TGCGCCAGCAGTCGGTACGGACAGCTGAACACTGAAGCTTTCTTT. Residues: CASSRYGQLNTEAFF. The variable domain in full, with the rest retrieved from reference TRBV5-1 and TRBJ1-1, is KAGVTQTPRYLIKTRGQQVTLSCSPISGHRSVSWYQQTPGQGLQFLFEYFSETQRNKGNFPGRFSGRQFSNSRSEMNVSTLELGDSALYLCASSRYGQLNTEAFFGQGTRLTVV.

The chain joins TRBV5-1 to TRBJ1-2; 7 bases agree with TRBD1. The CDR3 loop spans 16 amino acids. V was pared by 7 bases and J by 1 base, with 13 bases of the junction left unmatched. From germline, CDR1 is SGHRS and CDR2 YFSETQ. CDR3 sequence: CASSVPQGGINYGYTF. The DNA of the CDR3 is TGCGCCAGCTCCGTACCTCAGGGGGGAATTAACTATGGCTACACCTTC.

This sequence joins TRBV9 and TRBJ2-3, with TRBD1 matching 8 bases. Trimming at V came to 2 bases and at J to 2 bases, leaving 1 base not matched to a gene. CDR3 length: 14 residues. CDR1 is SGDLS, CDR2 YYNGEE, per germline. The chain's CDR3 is CASSVTGVTDTQYF. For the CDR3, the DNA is TGTGCCAGCAGCGTGACAGGGGTCACAGATACGCAGTATTTT.